The present T cell receptor beta chain was sequenced within a study of control samples from healthy donors and cancer patients. This clone was seen more than once but under ten times. TCRdb's copy holds only in-frame clones and misses some; the assay was immunoSEQ multiplex PCR. This sample carries around 93,000 clones, roughly 92% of them seen once, and the ten largest clones take around 3%. Trimming left V 7 bases short and J 4 bases short, with 14 bases between. This CDR3 has 13 residues. Germline V gene lookup returns CDR1 SNHLY and CDR2 FYNNEI. This chain joins TRBV2 and TRBJ2-7; D unresolved. The TCR comes from a human donor in good health. The donor label of this sample is uncertain. The specimen was blood. The CDR3 is CASNLGYLYEQYF. CDR3 nucleotides: TGTGCCAGCAATCTCGGGTATCTTTACGAGCAGTACTTC.